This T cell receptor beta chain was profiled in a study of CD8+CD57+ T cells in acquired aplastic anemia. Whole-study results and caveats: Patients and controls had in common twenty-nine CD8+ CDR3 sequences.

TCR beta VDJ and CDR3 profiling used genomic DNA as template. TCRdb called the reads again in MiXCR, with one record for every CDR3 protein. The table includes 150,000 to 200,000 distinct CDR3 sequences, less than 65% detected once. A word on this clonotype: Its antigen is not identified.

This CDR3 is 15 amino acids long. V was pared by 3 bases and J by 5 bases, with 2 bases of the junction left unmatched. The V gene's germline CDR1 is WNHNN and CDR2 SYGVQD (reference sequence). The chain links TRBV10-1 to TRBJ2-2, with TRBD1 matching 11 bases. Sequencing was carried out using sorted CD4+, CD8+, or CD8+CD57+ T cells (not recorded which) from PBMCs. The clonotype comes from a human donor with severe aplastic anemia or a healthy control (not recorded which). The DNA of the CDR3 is TGCGCCAGCAGTGACGGGACAGGGGGAACCGGGGAGCTGTTTTTT. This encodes CASSDGTGGTGELFF.